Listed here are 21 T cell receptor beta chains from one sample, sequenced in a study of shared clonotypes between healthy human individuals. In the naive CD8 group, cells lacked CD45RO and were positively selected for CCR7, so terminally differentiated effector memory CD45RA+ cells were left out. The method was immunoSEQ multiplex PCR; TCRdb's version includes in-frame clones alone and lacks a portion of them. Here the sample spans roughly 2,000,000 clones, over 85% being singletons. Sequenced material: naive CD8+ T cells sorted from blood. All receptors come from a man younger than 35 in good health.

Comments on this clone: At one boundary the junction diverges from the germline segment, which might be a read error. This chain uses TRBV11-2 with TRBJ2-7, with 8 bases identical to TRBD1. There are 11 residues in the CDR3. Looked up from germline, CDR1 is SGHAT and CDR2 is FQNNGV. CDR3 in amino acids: CASSGSGDRKF. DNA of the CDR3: TGTGCCAGCAGCGGTAGTGGGGACAGGAAGTTC.

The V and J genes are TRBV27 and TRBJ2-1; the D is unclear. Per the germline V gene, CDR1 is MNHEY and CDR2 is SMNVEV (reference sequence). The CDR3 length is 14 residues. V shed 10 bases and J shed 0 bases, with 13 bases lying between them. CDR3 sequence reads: CATRTQRSYNEQFF. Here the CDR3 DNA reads TGTGCCACGAGGACCCAGCGCTCCTACAATGAGCAGTTCTTC.

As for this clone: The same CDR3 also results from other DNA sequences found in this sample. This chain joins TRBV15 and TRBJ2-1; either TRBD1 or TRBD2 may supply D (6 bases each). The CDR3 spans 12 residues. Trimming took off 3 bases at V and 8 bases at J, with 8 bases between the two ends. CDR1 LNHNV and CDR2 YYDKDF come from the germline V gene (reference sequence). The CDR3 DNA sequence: TGTGCCACCAGCAGGGGGGGCGATGAGCAGTTCTTC. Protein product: CATSRGGDEQFF.

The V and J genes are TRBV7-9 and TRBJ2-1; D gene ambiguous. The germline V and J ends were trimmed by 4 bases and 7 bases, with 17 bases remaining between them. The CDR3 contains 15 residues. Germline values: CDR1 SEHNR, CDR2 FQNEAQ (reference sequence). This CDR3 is CASSSVAPVGNEQFF. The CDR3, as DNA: TGTGCCAGCAGCTCCGTAGCACCTGTGGGGAATGAGCAGTTCTTC.

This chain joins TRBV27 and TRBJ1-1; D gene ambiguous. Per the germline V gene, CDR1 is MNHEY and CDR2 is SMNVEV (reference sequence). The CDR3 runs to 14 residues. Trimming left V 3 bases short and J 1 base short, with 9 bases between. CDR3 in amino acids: CASSFFQSNTEAFF. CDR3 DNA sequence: TGTGCCAGCAGTTTTTTCCAGTCGAACACTGAAGCTTTCTTT.

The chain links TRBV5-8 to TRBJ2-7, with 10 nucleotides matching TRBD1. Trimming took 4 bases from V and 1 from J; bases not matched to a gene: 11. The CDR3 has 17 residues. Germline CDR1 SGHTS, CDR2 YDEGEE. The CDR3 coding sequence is TGTGCCAGCAGCCGAGACCCCGGACAGGGGGTGTCCTACGAGCAGTACTTC. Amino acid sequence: CASSRDPGQGVSYEQYF.

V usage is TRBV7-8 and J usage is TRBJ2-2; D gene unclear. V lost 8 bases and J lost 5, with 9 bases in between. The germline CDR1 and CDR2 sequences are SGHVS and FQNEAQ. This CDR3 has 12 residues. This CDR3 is CASLTRTGELFF. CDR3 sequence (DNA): TGTGCCAGCCTTACACGGACCGGGGAGCTGTTTTTT. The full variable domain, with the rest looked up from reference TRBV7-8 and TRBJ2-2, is GAGVSQSPRYKVAKRGQDVALRCDPISGHVSLFWYQQALGQGPEFLTYFQNEAQLDKSGLPSDRFFAERPEGSVSTLKIQRTQQEDSAVYLCASLTRTGELFFGEGSRLTVL.

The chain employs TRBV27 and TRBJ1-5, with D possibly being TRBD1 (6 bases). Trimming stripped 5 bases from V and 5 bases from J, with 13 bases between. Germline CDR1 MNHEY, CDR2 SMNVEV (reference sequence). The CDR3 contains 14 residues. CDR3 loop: CASSHRQEDQPQHF. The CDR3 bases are TGTGCCAGCAGTCACAGACAGGAGGATCAGCCCCAGCATTTT.

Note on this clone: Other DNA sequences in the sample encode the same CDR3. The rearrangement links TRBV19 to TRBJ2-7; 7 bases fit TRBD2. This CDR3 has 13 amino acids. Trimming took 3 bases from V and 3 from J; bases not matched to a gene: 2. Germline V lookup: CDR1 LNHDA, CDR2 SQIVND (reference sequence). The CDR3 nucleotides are TGTGCCAGTAGTATTACTAGCGTCTACGAGCAGTACTTC. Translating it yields CASSITSVYEQYF.

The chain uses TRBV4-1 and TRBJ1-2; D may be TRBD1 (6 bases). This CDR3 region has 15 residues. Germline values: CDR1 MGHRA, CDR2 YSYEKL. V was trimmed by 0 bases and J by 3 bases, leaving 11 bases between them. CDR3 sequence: CASSQEPGVDYGYTF. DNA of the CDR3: TGCGCCAGCAGCCAAGAACCAGGGGTGGACTATGGCTACACCTTC.

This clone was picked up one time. The CDR3 loop is CASSLRGVYEQYF. The CDR3 DNA reads as TGTGCCAGCAGCTTAAGGGGGGTTTACGAGCAGTACTTC. The J gene is TRBJ2-7, the V gene TRBV13; the D call may be TRBD1 or TRBD2 (6 bases each). Between the trimmed V and J ends, which lost 2 bases and 4 bases, there was a span of 9 bases. The length of the CDR3 is 13 residues. Per the germline V gene, CDR1 is PRHDT and CDR2 is FYEKMQ (reference sequence).

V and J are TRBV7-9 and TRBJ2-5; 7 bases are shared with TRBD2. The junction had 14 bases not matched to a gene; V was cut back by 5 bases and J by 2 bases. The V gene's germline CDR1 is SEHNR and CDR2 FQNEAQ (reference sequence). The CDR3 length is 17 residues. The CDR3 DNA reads TGTGCCAGCAGCCGAATGGGAGGCGGGAGCGATCAAGAGACCCAGTACTTC. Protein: CASSRMGGGSDQETQYF.

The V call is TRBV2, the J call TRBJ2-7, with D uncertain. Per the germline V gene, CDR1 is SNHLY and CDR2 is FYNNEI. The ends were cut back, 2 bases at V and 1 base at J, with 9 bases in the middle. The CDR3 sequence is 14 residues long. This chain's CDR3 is CASSEHGESYEQYF. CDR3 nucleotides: TGTGCCAGCAGTGAACATGGGGAATCCTACGAGCAGTACTTC.

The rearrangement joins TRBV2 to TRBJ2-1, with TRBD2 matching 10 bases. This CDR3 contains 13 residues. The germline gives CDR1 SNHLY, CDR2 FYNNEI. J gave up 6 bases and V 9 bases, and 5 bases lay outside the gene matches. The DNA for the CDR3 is TGTGCCAGTTGGCTAGCGGGAGTCAATGAGCAGTTCTTC. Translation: CASWLAGVNEQFF.

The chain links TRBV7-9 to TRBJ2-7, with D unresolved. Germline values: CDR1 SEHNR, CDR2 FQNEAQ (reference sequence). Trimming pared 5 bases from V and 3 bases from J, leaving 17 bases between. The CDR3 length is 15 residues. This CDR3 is CASSPALGINYEQYF. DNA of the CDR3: TGTGCCAGCAGCCCCGCCCTGGGGATAAACTACGAGCAGTACTTC.

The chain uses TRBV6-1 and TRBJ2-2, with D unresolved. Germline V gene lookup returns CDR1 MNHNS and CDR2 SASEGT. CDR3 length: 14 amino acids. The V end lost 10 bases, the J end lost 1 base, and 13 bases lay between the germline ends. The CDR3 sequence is CAIWTVENTGELFF. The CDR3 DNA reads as TGTGCCATTTGGACGGTAGAGAACACCGGGGAGCTGTTTTTT.

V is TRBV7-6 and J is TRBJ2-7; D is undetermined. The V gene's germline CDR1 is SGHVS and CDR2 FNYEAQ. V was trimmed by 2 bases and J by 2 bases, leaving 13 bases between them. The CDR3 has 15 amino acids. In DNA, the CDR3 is TGTGCCAGCAGCTTAACCCCGGACGAAACCTACGAGCAGTACTTC. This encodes CASSLTPDETYEQYF.

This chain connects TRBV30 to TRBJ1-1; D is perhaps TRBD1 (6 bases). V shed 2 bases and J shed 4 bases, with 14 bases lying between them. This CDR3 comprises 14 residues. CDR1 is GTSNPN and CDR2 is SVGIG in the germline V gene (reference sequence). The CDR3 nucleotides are TGTGCCTGGAGTTCCATCAGGGGAATCACTGAAGCTTTCTTT. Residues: CAWSSIRGITEAFF.

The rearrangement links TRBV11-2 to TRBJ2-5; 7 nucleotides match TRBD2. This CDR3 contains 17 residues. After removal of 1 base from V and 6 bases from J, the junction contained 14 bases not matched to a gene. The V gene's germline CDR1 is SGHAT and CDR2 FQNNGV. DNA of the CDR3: TGTGCCAGCAGCTTAGTCATACCCGGGCCTAGCGGAAAGACCCAGTACTTC. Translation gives CASSLVIPGPSGKTQYF.

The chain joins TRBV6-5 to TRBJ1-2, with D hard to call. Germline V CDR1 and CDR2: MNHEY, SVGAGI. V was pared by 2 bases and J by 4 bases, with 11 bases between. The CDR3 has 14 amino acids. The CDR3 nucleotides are TGTGCCAGCAGTTACGGGATGCAAATCTATGGCTACACCTTC. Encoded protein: CASSYGMQIYGYTF.

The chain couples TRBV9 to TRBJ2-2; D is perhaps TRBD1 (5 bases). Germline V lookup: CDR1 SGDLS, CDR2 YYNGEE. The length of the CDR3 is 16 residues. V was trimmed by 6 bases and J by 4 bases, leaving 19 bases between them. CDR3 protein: CASNGEQAWGTGELFF. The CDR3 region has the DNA TGTGCCAGCAACGGAGAACAGGCATGGGGCACCGGGGAGCTGTTTTTT.